The 12 T cell receptor beta chains below all came from one sample that was sequenced in a study of T cell responses to AZD1222 COVID-19 vaccine. Profiled with immunoSEQ multiplex PCR; TCRdb holds only in-frame clones, not every one. Of some 180,000 clones listed, just under 95% are singletons. The source material was peripheral blood, sampled 28 days after the second dose of the MenACWY control vaccine. The origin of the receptors is an adult who received the MenACWY meningococcal vaccine as a control.

J is TRBJ1-2 and V is TRBV2; D ambiguous. The CDR3 totals 14 residues. The V end was cut by 6 bases, the J end by 0 bases, with 11 bases between. Germline CDR1 reads SNHLY; CDR2 reads FYNNEI. For the CDR3, the DNA is TGTGCCAGCAGCCGAGGTAGCCCTAACTATGGCTACACCTTC. Translation gives CASSRGSPNYGYTF.

The chain links TRBV7-4 to TRBJ1-3; D remains ambiguous. From germline, CDR1 is SGHVT and CDR2 SQSDAQ. The CDR3 runs 12 residues. Trimming took 6 bases from V and 2 from J, leaving 5 bases between them. The CDR3 loop is CASRVAGNTIYF. CDR3 in DNA: TGTGCCAGCAGAGTCGCTGGAAACACCATATATTTT.

The CDR3 loop reads CASSGEGGSGTEAFF. Written as DNA, the CDR3 is TGTGCCAGCAGCGGCGAGGGGGGCTCAGGCACTGAAGCTTTCTTT. The rearrangement joins TRBV7-3 to TRBJ1-1, with D maybe TRBD1 (6 bases). V shed 5 bases and J shed 4 bases, with 17 bases lying between them. The CDR3 runs to 15 residues. Germline lookup yields CDR1 SGHTA and CDR2 FQGTGA.

This clone occurred a few times. The V call is TRBV19, the J call TRBJ1-2; D possibly corresponds to TRBD1 (6 bases). The CDR3 is 12 residues long. CDR1 and CDR2 (germline): LNHDA, SQIVND (reference sequence). Trimming shortened V by 3 bases and J by 5 bases, and 7 bases separated the two germline ends. CDR3 sequence: CASSMQGYGYTF. The DNA for the CDR3 is TGTGCCAGTAGTATGCAGGGGTATGGCTACACCTTC.

This chain uses TRBV7-6 with TRBJ1-6, with D hard to call. Germline CDR1 is SGHVS and CDR2 is FNYEAQ. The CDR3 is made up of 17 amino acids. V was shortened by 0 bases and J by 8 bases, with 17 bases between the two germline ends. Here the CDR3 DNA reads TGTGCCAGCAGCTTAGCAATCCTTCCTCATGCGGATTCACCCCTCCACTTT. Translated: CASSLAILPHADSPLHF.

The rearrangement links TRBV30 to TRBJ2-2; weak D call: TRBD2 (5 bases). CDR1 is GTSNPN and CDR2 is SVGIG in the germline V gene (reference sequence). Trimming took 4 bases from V and 6 from J, leaving 6 bases between them. CDR3 length equals 11 residues. CDR3 region: CAWTGSGELFF. The DNA for the CDR3 is TGTGCCTGGACGGGGTCCGGGGAGCTGTTTTTT.

The chain uses TRBV7-9 and TRBJ2-7, with TRBD1 as a possible D gene (5 bases). From germline, CDR1 is SEHNR and CDR2 FQNEAQ (reference sequence). The CDR3 is 15 amino acids. Deletions cut 0 bases from V and 2 bases from J, with 11 bases between. The CDR3, as DNA: TGTGCCAGCAGCTTAGCTCCAGGGCCAACCTACGAGCAGTACTTC. Translated: CASSLAPGPTYEQYF.

The chain joins TRBV3-1 (or the pseudogene TRBV3-2) to TRBJ1-4, with no clear D. CDR1 and CDR2 from the germline V gene are LGHDT and YNNKEL (reference sequence). The CDR3 runs 12 residues. V was shortened by 4 bases and J by 10 bases, with 10 bases between the two germline ends. CDR3 region: CASSPRMGKLFF. The CDR3 coding sequence is TGTGCCAGCAGCCCTAGAATGGGAAAACTGTTTTTT.

The chain is built from TRBV2 and TRBJ1-1; D unclear. CDR3 size: 13 residues. Trimming took off 8 bases at V and 3 bases at J, with 13 bases between the two ends. Germline lookup yields CDR1 SNHLY and CDR2 FYNNEI. The CDR3 spells CASCVGRYTEAFF. In nucleotides, the CDR3 is TGTGCCAGCTGCGTGGGTCGGTACACTGAAGCTTTCTTT.

This clone was recorded only once. V and J are TRBV19 and TRBJ1-2, with D unclear. Trimming removed 5 bases at V and 0 bases at J, with 13 bases between. Looked up from germline, CDR1 is LNHDA and CDR2 is SQIVND (reference sequence). The CDR3 runs 15 residues. CDR3 DNA: TGTGCCAGTAGTCCTCTGGGGAAGGCTAACTATGGCTACACCTTC. It codes for CASSPLGKANYGYTF.

A single count supports this clone. The chain employs TRBV27 and TRBJ2-7; 12 bases align to TRBD2. Germline V gene lookup returns CDR1 MNHEY and CDR2 SMNVEV (reference sequence). CDR3 length: 18 residues. Trimming removed 4 bases from V and 2 bases from J; junction bases left unmatched: 12. The CDR3 bases are TGTGCCAGCAGTTCCCAGGCTCTAGCGGGGGGGGGACCCTACGAGCAGTACTTC. This codes for CASSSQALAGGGPYEQYF.

The V and J genes are TRBV19 and TRBJ1-4; D unresolved. Germline lookup yields CDR1 LNHDA and CDR2 SQIVND (reference sequence). The CDR3 sequence is 15 residues long. Trimming took off 6 bases at V and 2 bases at J, with 13 bases between the two ends. DNA for the CDR3: TGTGCCAGTAGACCCGTTTCGACGACTAATGAAAAACTGTTTTTT. The encoded protein is CASRPVSTTNEKLFF.